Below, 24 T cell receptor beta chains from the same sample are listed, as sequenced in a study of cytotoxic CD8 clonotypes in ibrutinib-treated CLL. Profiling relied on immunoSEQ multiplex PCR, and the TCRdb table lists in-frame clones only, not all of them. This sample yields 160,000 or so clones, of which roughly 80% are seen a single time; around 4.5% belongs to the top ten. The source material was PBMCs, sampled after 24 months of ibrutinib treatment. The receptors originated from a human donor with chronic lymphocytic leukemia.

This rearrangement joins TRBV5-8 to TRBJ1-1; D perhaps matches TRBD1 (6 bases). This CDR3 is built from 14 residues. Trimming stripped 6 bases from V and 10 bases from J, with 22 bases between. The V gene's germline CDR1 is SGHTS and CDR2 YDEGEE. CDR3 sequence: CASTRGEIRSGAFF. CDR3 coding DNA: TGTGCCAGCACTAGGGGGGAGATTAGGTCGGGAGCTTTCTTT.

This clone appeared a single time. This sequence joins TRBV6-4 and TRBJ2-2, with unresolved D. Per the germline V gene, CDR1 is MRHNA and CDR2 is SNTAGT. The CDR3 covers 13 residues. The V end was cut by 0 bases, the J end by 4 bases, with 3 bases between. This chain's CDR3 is CASSDSGTGELFF. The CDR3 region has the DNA TGTGCCAGCAGTGACTCGGGCACCGGGGAGCTGTTTTTT.

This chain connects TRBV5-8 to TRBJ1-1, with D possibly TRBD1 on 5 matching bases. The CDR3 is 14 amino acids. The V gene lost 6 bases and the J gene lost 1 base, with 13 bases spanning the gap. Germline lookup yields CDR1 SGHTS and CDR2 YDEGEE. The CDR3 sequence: CASTRGTGNTEAFF. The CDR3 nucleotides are TGTGCCAGCACCAGAGGTACAGGGAACACTGAAGCTTTCTTT.

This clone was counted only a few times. This CDR3 reads CASAARGGAGANVLTF. The DNA of the CDR3 is TGTGCCAGCGCCGCTCGGGGAGGGGCTGGGGCCAACGTCCTGACTTTC. V and J are TRBV2 and TRBJ2-6; 7 bases align to TRBD2. Germline CDR1 reads SNHLY; CDR2 reads FYNNEI. V shed 8 bases, J shed 2 bases, and the junction held 9 bases outside the gene matches. The CDR3 sequence is 16 residues long.

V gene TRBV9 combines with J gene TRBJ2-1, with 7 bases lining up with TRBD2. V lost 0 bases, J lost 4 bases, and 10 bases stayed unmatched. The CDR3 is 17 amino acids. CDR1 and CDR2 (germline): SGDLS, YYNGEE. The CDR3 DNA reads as TGTGCCAGCAGCGTAGTGGAGGGGAGGGCAGGATACAATGAGCAGTTCTTC. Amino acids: CASSVVEGRAGYNEQFF. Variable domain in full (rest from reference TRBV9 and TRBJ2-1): DSGVTQTPKHLITATGQRVTLRCSPRSGDLSVYWYQQSLDQGLQFLIQYYNGEERAKGNILERFSAQQFPDLHSELNLSSLELGDSALYFCASSVVEGRAGYNEQFFGPGTRLTVL.

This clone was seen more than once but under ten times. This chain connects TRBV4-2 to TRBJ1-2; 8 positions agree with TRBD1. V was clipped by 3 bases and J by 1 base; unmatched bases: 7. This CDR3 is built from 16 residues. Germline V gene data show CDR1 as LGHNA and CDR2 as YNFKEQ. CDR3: CASSHPTGADNYGYTF. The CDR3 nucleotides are TGTGCCAGCAGCCACCCGACAGGGGCCGATAACTATGGCTACACCTTC.

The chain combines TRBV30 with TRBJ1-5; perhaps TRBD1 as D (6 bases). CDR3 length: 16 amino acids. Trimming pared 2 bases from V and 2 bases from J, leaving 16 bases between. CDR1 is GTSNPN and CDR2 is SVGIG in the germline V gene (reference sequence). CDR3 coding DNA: TGTGCCTGGAGTTCCACAGGGTCAAGAGGCAATCAGCCCCAGCATTTT. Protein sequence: CAWSSTGSRGNQPQHF.

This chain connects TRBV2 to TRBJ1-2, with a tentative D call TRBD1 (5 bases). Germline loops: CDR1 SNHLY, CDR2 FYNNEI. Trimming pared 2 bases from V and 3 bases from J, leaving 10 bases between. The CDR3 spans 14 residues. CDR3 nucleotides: TGTGCCAGCAGTGAACACGGGGGGGACTATGGCTACACCTTC. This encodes CASSEHGGDYGYTF. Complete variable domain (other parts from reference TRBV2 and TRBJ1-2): EPEVTQTPSHQVTQMGQEVILRCVPISNHLYFYWYRQILGQKVEFLVSFYNNEISEKSEIFDDQFSVERPDGSNFTLKIRSTKLEDSAMYFCASSEHGGDYGYTFGSGTRLTVV.

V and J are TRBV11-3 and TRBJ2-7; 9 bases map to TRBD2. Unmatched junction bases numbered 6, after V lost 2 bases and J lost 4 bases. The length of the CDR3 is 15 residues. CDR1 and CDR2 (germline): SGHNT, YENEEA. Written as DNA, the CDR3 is TGTGCCAGCAGCTTAAGCGGGACTAGCATATACGAGCAGTACTTC. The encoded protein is CASSLSGTSIYEQYF.

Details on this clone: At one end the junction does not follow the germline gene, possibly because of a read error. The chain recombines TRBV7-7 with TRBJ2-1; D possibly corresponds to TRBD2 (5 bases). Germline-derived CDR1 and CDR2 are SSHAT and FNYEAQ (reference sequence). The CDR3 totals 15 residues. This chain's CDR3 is CASSLGWPPEGEQFF. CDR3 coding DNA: TGTGCTAGCAGCTTAGGTTGGCCCCCCGAGGGTGAGCAGTTCTTC.

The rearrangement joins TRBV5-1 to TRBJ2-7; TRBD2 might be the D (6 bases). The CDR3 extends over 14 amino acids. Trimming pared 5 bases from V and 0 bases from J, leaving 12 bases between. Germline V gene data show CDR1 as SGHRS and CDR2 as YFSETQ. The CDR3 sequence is CASRRDGNSYEQYF. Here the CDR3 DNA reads TGCGCCAGCAGGCGGGACGGGAACTCCTACGAGCAGTACTTC.

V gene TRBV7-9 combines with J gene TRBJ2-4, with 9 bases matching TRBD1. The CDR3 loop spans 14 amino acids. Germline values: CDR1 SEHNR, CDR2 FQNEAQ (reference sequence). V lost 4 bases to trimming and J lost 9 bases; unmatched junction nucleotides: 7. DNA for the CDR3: TGTGCCAGCAGCTCTAGGACAGGGGATAGCATTCAGTACTTC. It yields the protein CASSSRTGDSIQYF. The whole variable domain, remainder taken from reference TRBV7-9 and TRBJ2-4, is DTGVSQNPRHKITKRGQNVTFRCDPISEHNRLYWYRQTLGQGPEFLTYFQNEAQLEKSRLLSDRFSAERPKGSFSTLEIQRTEQGDSAMYLCASSSRTGDSIQYFGAGTRLSVL.

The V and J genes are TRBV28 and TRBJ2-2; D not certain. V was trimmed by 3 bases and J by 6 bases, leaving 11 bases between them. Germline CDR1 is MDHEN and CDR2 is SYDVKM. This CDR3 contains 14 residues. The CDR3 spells CASSLAYPPGELFF. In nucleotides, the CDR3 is TGTGCCAGCAGTTTGGCGTATCCCCCCGGGGAGCTGTTTTTT.

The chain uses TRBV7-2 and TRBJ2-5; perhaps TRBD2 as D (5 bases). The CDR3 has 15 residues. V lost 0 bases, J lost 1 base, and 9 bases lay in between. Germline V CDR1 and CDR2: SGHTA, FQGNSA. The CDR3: CASSLARVPQETQYF. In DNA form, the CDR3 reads TGTGCCAGCAGCTTAGCGAGGGTCCCCCAAGAGACCCAGTACTTC. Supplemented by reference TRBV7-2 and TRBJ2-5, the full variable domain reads GAGVSQSPSNKVTEKGKDVELRCDPISGHTALYWYRQSLGQGLEFLIYFQGNSAPDKSGLPSDRFSAERTGGSVSTLTIQRTQQEDSAVYLCASSLARVPQETQYFGPGTRLLVL.

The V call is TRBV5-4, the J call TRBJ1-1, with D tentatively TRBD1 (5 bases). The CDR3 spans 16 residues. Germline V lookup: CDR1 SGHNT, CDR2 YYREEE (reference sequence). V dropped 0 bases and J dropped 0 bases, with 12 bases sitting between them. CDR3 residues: CASSLGRGPMNTEAFF. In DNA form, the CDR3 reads TGTGCCAGCAGCTTGGGGAGGGGCCCGATGAACACTGAAGCTTTCTTT.

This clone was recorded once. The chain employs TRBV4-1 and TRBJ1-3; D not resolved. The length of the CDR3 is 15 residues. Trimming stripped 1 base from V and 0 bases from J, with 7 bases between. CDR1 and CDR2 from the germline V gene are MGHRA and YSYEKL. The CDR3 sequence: CASSQVSDSGNTIYF. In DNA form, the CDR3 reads TGCGCCAGCAGCCAAGTTTCAGACTCTGGAAACACCATATATTTT.

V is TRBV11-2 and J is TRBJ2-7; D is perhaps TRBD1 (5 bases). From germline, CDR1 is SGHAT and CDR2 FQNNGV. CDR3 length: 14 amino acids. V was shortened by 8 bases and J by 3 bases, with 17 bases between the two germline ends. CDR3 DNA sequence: TGTGCCAGCGGGCAGGGAAGCCTCCTCTACGAGCAGTACTTC. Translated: CASGQGSLLYEQYF.

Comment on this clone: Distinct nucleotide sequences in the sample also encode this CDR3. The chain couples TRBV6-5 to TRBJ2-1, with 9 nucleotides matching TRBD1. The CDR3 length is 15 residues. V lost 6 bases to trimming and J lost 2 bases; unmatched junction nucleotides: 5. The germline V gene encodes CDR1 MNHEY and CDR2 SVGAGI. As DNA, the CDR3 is TGTGCCAGCAGCTATCGACAGGGGGCCTACAATGAGCAGTTCTTC. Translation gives CASSYRQGAYNEQFF.

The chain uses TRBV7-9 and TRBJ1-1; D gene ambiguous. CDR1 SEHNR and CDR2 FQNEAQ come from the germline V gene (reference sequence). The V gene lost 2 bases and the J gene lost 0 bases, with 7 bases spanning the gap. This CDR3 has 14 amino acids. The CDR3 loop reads CASSLLGLNTEAFF. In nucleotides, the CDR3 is TGTGCCAGCAGCTTATTGGGGTTGAACACTGAAGCTTTCTTT. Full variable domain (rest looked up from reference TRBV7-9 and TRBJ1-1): DTGVSQNPRHKITKRGQNVTFRCDPISEHNRLYWYRQTLGQGPEFLTYFQNEAQLEKSRLLSDRFSAERPKGSFSTLEIQRTEQGDSAMYLCASSLLGLNTEAFFGQGTRLTVV.

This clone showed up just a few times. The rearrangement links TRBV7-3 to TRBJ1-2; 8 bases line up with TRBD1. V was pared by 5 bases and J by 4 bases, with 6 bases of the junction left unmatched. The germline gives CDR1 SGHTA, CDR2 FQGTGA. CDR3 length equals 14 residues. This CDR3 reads CASSRQGKAYGYTF. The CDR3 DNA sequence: TGTGCCAGCAGCCGACAGGGGAAGGCCTATGGCTACACCTTC.

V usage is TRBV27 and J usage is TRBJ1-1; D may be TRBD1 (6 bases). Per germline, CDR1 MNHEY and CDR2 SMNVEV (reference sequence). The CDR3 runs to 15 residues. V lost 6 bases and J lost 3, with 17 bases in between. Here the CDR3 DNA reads TGTGCCAGCAGAACACAACGGACAGCTTACACTGAAGCTTTCTTT. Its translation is CASRTQRTAYTEAFF.

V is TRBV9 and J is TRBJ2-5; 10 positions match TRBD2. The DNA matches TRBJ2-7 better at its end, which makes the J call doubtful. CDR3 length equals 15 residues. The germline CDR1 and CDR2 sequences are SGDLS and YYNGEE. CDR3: CASSAIAGGPYEQYF. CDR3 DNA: TGTGCCAGCAGCGCAATAGCGGGAGGACCATACGAGCAGTACTTC.

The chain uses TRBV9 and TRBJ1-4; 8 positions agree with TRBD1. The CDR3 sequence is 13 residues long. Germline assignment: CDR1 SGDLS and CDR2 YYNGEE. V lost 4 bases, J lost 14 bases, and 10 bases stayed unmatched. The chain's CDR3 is CASSSGGTGSLFF. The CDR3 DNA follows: TGTGCCAGCAGCTCCGGCGGGACAGGTTCGCTGTTTTTT. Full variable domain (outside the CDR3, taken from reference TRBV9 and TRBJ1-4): DSGVTQTPKHLITATGQRVTLRCSPRSGDLSVYWYQQSLDQGLQFLIQYYNGEERAKGNILERFSAQQFPDLHSELNLSSLELGDSALYFCASSSGGTGSLFFGSGTQLSVL.

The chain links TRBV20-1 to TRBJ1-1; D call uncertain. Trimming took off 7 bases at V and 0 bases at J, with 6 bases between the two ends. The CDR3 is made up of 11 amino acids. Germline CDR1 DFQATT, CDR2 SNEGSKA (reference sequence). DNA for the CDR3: TGCAGTGGTCAGCTGAACACTGAAGCTTTCTTT. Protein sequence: CSGQLNTEAFF.